The 32 T cell receptor beta chains listed next were all sequenced from one sample in a study of T cell responses to AZD1222 COVID-19 vaccine. Libraries were prepared by immunoSEQ multiplex PCR; TCRdb keeps only in-frame clonotypes and omits some of them. The sample lists tens of thousands of clones; less than 90% were seen once. The specimen was peripheral blood, collected 28 days after the second AZD1222 dose. Source of these receptors: an adult who received the AZD1222 COVID-19 vaccine.

CDR3 DNA sequence: TGTGCCAGCAGTTACTCGATAGGGGCTTTGACACCCCTCCACTTT. Encoded protein: CASSYSIGALTPLHF. V usage is TRBV6-5 and J usage is TRBJ1-6, with TRBD1 as a possible D gene (5 bases). Between the trimmed V and J ends, which lost 0 bases and 11 bases, there was a span of 14 bases. Per the germline V gene, CDR1 is MNHEY and CDR2 is SVGAGI. CDR3 size: 15 residues.

This clone was counted between two and nine times. J is TRBJ1-2 and V is TRBV19; no reliable D call. Trimming took off 1 base at V and 5 bases at J, with 8 bases between the two ends. CDR1 LNHDA and CDR2 SQIVND come from the germline V gene (reference sequence). This CDR3 contains 13 residues. DNA of the CDR3: TGTGCCAGTAGTATAGTGGGCAGATATGGCTACACCTTC. This translates into CASSIVGRYGYTF.

This rearrangement joins TRBV6-1 to TRBJ1-6; maybe TRBD1 (6 bases). Deletions cut 1 base from V and 7 bases from J, with 11 bases between. The V gene's germline CDR1 is MNHNS and CDR2 SASEGT. CDR3 length: 15 residues. The CDR3 region has the DNA TGTGCCAGCAGTGAAGTCGGGGGGCCCAATTCACCCCTCCACTTT. Its translation: CASSEVGGPNSPLHF.

The CDR3 nucleotides read TGTGCCACCAGCAGAGGGGGAGGACCTGAAGCTTTCTTT. Its translation: CATSRGGGPEAFF. The chain couples TRBV15 to TRBJ1-1; D gene ambiguous. Germline V gene data show CDR1 as LNHNV and CDR2 as YYDKDF (reference sequence). This CDR3 has 13 amino acids. Trimming pared 1 base from V and 6 bases from J, leaving 9 bases between.

The V and J genes are TRBV6-2 or TRBV6-3 and TRBJ2-2, with D possibly being TRBD2 (5 bases). The CDR3 consists of 18 residues. Looked up from germline, CDR1 is MNHEY and CDR2 is SVGEGT. V lost 2 bases and J lost 4, with 20 bases in between. The CDR3 DNA reads as TGTGCCAGCAGTTACATTACCGCGGGCCTCCCCGGCACCGGGGAGCTGTTTTTT. It yields the protein CASSYITAGLPGTGELFF.

This clone was picked up one time. V gene TRBV5-4 combines with J gene TRBJ1-1, with D unresolved. The CDR3 spans 14 residues. The germline gives CDR1 SGHNT, CDR2 YYREEE (reference sequence). The V end lost 0 bases, the J end lost 1 base, and 7 bases lay between the germline ends. The CDR3 DNA follows: TGTGCCAGCAGCTTGGGTAATTGGAACACTGAAGCTTTCTTT. It translates to CASSLGNWNTEAFF.

V gene TRBV13 combines with J gene TRBJ2-3, with 7 bases lining up with TRBD2. The J segment lost 3 bases and the V segment lost 5 bases, leaving 8 bases of the junction unmatched. Germline values: CDR1 PRHDT, CDR2 FYEKMQ (reference sequence). The CDR3 contains 15 residues. The CDR3 region has the DNA TGTGCCAGCAGCCCCCCCTGGGGGGGAACAGATACGCAGTATTTT. This encodes CASSPPWGGTDTQYF. The whole variable domain, filled in from reference TRBV13 and TRBJ2-3, reads AAGVIQSPRHLIKEKRETATLKCYPIPRHDTVYWYQQGPGQDPQFLISFYEKMQSDKGSIPDRFSAQQFSDYHSELNMSSLELGDSALYFCASSPPWGGTDTQYFGPGTRLTVL.

The chain is built from TRBV9 and TRBJ2-5; TRBD2 aligns across 11 bases. Germline V CDR1 and CDR2: SGDLS, YYNGEE. This CDR3 is built from 16 residues. V dropped 2 bases and J dropped 4; count of bases not matched to a gene: 7. This CDR3 is CASSVYSSGGAETQYF. The CDR3 coding sequence is TGTGCCAGCAGCGTTTATAGTAGCGGGGGGGCAGAGACCCAGTACTTC.

The chain couples TRBV3-1 (or the pseudogene TRBV3-2) to TRBJ2-7; D possibly corresponds to TRBD1 (5 bases). This CDR3 spans 16 amino acids. Germline V lookup: CDR1 LGHDT, CDR2 YNNKEL (reference sequence). Trimming took 0 bases from V and 3 from J, leaving 15 bases between them. The CDR3 sequence is CASSQDLGRAFYEQYF. The CDR3 coding sequence is TGTGCCAGCAGCCAAGATCTTGGCAGGGCCTTCTACGAGCAGTACTTC.

This chain uses TRBV18 with TRBJ1-1; D possibly corresponds to TRBD1 (6 bases). This CDR3 spans 18 amino acids. Germline CDR1 reads KGHSH; CDR2 reads LQKENI. V lost 1 base, J lost 5 bases, and 23 bases lay in between. The CDR3 here is CASSPLRQVSPTFTEAFF. The CDR3 DNA reads as TGTGCCAGCTCACCACTAAGACAGGTGTCGCCAACGTTTACTGAAGCTTTCTTT.

The J gene is TRBJ2-1, the V gene TRBV5-8; tentative D call: TRBD1 (6 bases). With 2 bases removed from V and 1 base from J, the gap between germline ends came to 10 bases. The CDR3 runs 15 residues. CDR1 and CDR2 (germline): SGHTS, YDEGEE. Written as DNA, the CDR3 is TGTGCCAGCAGCTTCGCAGGGGCATCCTACAATGAGCAGTTCTTC. This translates into CASSFAGASYNEQFF.

The chain employs TRBV7-2 and TRBJ2-7, with 11 bases fitting TRBD2. This CDR3 has 15 residues. Germline V gene data show CDR1 as SGHTA and CDR2 as FQGNSA. V dropped 4 bases and J dropped 7; count of bases not matched to a gene: 9. The CDR3 DNA is TGTGCCAGCAGCTCGGGGACTAGCGGCCTAAAGGAGCAGTACTTC. Protein: CASSSGTSGLKEQYF.

The chain is built from TRBV6-2 or TRBV6-3 and TRBJ1-2; D remains unclear. CDR3 length: 12 residues. Germline V CDR1 and CDR2: MNHEY, SVGEGT. V lost 2 bases, J lost 3 bases, and 4 bases lay in between. The DNA of the CDR3 is TGTGCCAGCAGTTACGGGTACTATGGCTACACCTTC. Protein product: CASSYGYYGYTF.

CDR3: CASSLVWNSNQPQHF. The CDR3 nucleotides are TGTGCCAGCAGCTTAGTTTGGAATAGCAATCAGCCCCAGCATTTT. The chain couples TRBV7-9 to TRBJ1-5; D uncertain. The length of the CDR3 is 15 residues. Germline V gene lookup returns CDR1 SEHNR and CDR2 FQNEAQ (reference sequence). The V end was cut by 1 base, the J end by 0 bases, with 7 bases between.

The chain joins TRBV5-3 to TRBJ1-5; unclear D gene. TRBV5-3 falls under the ORF class, with uncertain function. V shed 9 bases and J shed 0 bases, with 25 bases lying between them. The CDR3 loop spans 18 amino acids. The CDR3, as DNA: TGTGCCACCAAAAAGGACCGTCACGCGGGGTATAGCAATCAGCCCCAGCATTTT. Residues: CATKKDRHAGYSNQPQHF.

This clone was picked up one time. The chain recombines TRBV19 with TRBJ2-1; a weak D match, TRBD2 (5 bases). V dropped 4 bases and J dropped 0 bases, with 13 bases sitting between them. The CDR3 is 16 amino acids. Germline loops: CDR1 LNHDA, CDR2 SQIVND (reference sequence). In DNA form, the CDR3 reads TGTGCCAGTAGTAGGACGGGATTTCGCTCCTACAATGAGCAGTTCTTC. Encoded protein: CASSRTGFRSYNEQFF.

This chain joins TRBV5-1 and TRBJ2-7; D gene ambiguous. Germline CDR1 is SGHRS and CDR2 is YFSETQ. The CDR3 contains 12 residues. V dropped 1 base and J dropped 7 bases, with 9 bases sitting between them. Here the CDR3 reads CASSLTVGEQYF. As DNA, the CDR3 is TGCGCCAGCAGCTTGACCGTCGGGGAGCAGTACTTC.

This clone was recorded only once. J is TRBJ1-5 and V is TRBV6-1; maybe TRBD1 (5 bases). The CDR3 spans 18 residues. With 1 base removed from V and 5 bases from J, the gap between germline ends came to 21 bases. CDR1 is MNHNS and CDR2 is SASEGT in the germline V gene. CDR3 nucleotides: TGTGCCAGCAGTGAAGTCGGTCGAGGGGCATGGATCGATCAGCCCCAGCATTTT. Protein product: CASSEVGRGAWIDQPQHF.

This chain uses TRBV13 with TRBJ1-2; 7 bases are a match to TRBD1. V lost 3 bases, J lost 8 bases, and 15 bases stayed unmatched. Germline-derived CDR1 and CDR2 are PRHDT and FYEKMQ (reference sequence). The CDR3 is 16 residues long. DNA of the CDR3: TGTGCCAGCAGCTTTGAGGGCCCAAGGACAGGCTTAGGCTACACCTTC. Translated: CASSFEGPRTGLGYTF.

The chain joins TRBV27 to TRBJ2-7; 10 positions match TRBD1. In germline, CDR1 is MNHEY, CDR2 SMNVEV (reference sequence). The CDR3 is 14 residues long. V shed 5 bases, J shed 12 bases, and the junction held 13 bases outside the gene matches. DNA for the CDR3: TGTGCCAGCAGTGTCAACCGACAGGGGGCGCATCTGTACTTC. Translation gives CASSVNRQGAHLYF.

The CDR3 region is CASSIQGDNQPQHF. The CDR3 DNA follows: TGTGCCAGTAGTATTCAGGGAGACAATCAGCCCCAGCATTTT. The rearrangement uses TRBV19 and TRBJ1-5, with a weak D call TRBD1 (5 bases). This CDR3 contains 14 residues. From germline, CDR1 is LNHDA and CDR2 SQIVND (reference sequence). Trimming removed 3 bases at V and 3 bases at J, with 9 bases between.

The chain employs TRBV5-4 and TRBJ1-2, with no clear D. V was shortened by 5 bases and J by 4 bases, with 12 bases between the two germline ends. In germline, CDR1 is SGHNT, CDR2 YYREEE (reference sequence). The CDR3 is 13 amino acids. The CDR3 region is CASRGWATYGYTF. As DNA, the CDR3 is TGTGCCAGCAGGGGGTGGGCAACCTATGGCTACACCTTC.

The chain combines TRBV18 with TRBJ2-7, with no clear D. The V gene's germline CDR1 is KGHSH and CDR2 LQKENI. With 3 bases removed from V and 4 bases from J, the gap between germline ends came to 16 bases. The CDR3 extends over 15 amino acids. CDR3 region: CASSPSDGSSYEQYF. In DNA, the CDR3 is TGTGCCAGCTCACCCTCTGACGGCTCCTCGTACGAGCAGTACTTC.

The rearrangement joins TRBV5-1 to TRBJ2-2, with D uncertain. The V and J ends lost 4 bases and 6 bases respectively, with 16 bases between them. The CDR3 runs 15 residues. From germline, CDR1 is SGHRS and CDR2 YFSETQ. CDR3 protein: CASSPGPGIAGELFF. CDR3 DNA sequence: TGCGCCAGCAGCCCCGGACCTGGGATAGCCGGGGAGCTGTTTTTT.

This CDR3 reads CASSLSSGGNQPQHF. Written as DNA, the CDR3 is TGTGCCAGCAGTTTATCTTCAGGGGGCAATCAGCCCCAGCATTTT. The chain couples TRBV27 to TRBJ1-5, with D tentatively TRBD1 (6 bases). Between the trimmed V and J ends, which lost 0 bases and 2 bases, there was a span of 8 bases. The germline CDR1 and CDR2 sequences are MNHEY and SMNVEV (reference sequence). CDR3 length equals 15 residues.

V is TRBV5-6 and J is TRBJ2-7; D gene unclear. CDR3 length equals 13 residues. Looked up from germline, CDR1 is SGHDT and CDR2 is YYEEEE. With 5 bases removed from V and 0 bases from J, the gap between germline ends came to 9 bases. CDR3 coding DNA: TGTGCCAGCAGGCCCCGGGCCTCCTACGAGCAGTACTTC. As protein: CASRPRASYEQYF. Looking up the rest from reference TRBV5-6 and TRBJ2-7 gives the full variable domain: DAGVTQSPTHLIKTRGQQVTLRCSPKSGHDTVSWYQQALGQGPQFIFQYYEEEERQRGNFPDRFSGHQFPNYSSELNVNALLLGDSALYLCASRPRASYEQYFGPGTRLTVT.

The chain couples TRBV5-1 to TRBJ1-1; D perhaps matches TRBD1 (5 bases). V dropped 0 bases and J dropped 5 bases, with 14 bases sitting between them. In germline, CDR1 is SGHRS, CDR2 YFSETQ. The CDR3 is 15 residues long. DNA of the CDR3: TGCGCCAGCAGCTTGGGTACAAGGGGAGGGACTGAAGCTTTCTTT. Residues: CASSLGTRGGTEAFF.

The chain uses TRBV19 and TRBJ1-4; 9 bases are a match to TRBD1. This CDR3 region has 16 residues. After removal of 4 bases from V and 8 bases from J, the junction contained 11 bases not matched to a gene. The germline CDR1 and CDR2 sequences are LNHDA and SQIVND (reference sequence). The CDR3 region is CASSTGQGLLREKLFF. DNA of the CDR3: TGTGCCAGTAGTACGGGACAGGGATTATTGAGGGAAAAACTGTTTTTT. Drawing the rest from reference TRBV19 and TRBJ1-4, the complete variable domain is DGGITQSPKYLFRKEGQNVTLSCEQNLNHDAMYWYRQDPGQGLRLIYYSQIVNDFQKGDIAEGYSVSREKKESFPLTVTSAQKNPTAFYLCASSTGQGLLREKLFFGSGTQLSVL.

V and J are TRBV5-1 and TRBJ1-1, with D possibly TRBD1 on 5 matching bases. Germline V gene data show CDR1 as SGHRS and CDR2 as YFSETQ. Trimming cost V 4 bases and J 4 bases, with 17 bases left between them. This CDR3 spans 15 amino acids. The CDR3 spells CASSPPSGRGTEAFF. CDR3 in DNA: TGCGCCAGCAGCCCTCCCTCGGGGCGAGGCACTGAAGCTTTCTTT.

The V and J genes are TRBV5-6 and TRBJ1-2; 10 nucleotides agree with TRBD1. The CDR3 has 15 residues. Germline loops: CDR1 SGHDT, CDR2 YYEEEE. The V gene end was trimmed by 1 base and the J gene end by 8 bases; junction bases not matched to a gene: 8. The CDR3 bases are TGTGCCAGCAGCTTGCTGGGACAGGGGAGTCACGGCTACACCTTC. Its protein is CASSLLGQGSHGYTF.

The chain links TRBV5-1 to TRBJ1-1; D gene ambiguous. Germline V gene data show CDR1 as SGHRS and CDR2 as YFSETQ. The CDR3 totals 14 residues. V dropped 0 bases and J dropped 4 bases, with 10 bases sitting between them. Here the CDR3 reads CASSLAGVGTEAFF. The CDR3 nucleotides read TGCGCCAGCAGCTTGGCCGGGGTTGGCACTGAAGCTTTCTTT.

The chain combines TRBV27 with TRBJ1-6; D uncertain. Germline CDR1 and CDR2: MNHEY and SMNVEV (reference sequence). This CDR3 is 13 amino acids long. Between the trimmed V and J ends, which lost 6 bases and 5 bases, there was a span of 8 bases. CDR3 sequence (DNA): TGTGCCAGCAGCCCTACCGATAATTCACCCCTCCACTTT. This translates into CASSPTDNSPLHF.